The 24 T cell receptor beta chains presented below share a single source sample, sequenced in a study of blood T cell repertoires in COVID-19. Clones were read by immunoSEQ multiplex PCR, and TCRdb kept only the in-frame ones, dropping some. In the table there are roughly 150,000 clones, 75% to 90% of which are singletons. Sequenced sample: PBMCs or T cells enriched from blood (not recorded which). The source is a man in his fifties or sixties in a cohort exposed to, infected with or recovered from COVID-19 (not recorded which).

The V gene is TRBV18, the J gene TRBJ1-6, with 8 bases aligning to TRBD1. Germline CDR1 and CDR2: KGHSH and LQKENI. Unmatched junction bases numbered 10, after V lost 5 bases and J lost 7 bases. The CDR3 is 16 amino acids. As DNA, the CDR3 is TGTGCCAGCTCAAGTGACAGGGGCATTAGAAATTCACCCCTCCACTTT. As protein: CASSSDRGIRNSPLHF. The variable domain in full, completed from reference TRBV18 and TRBJ1-6, reads NAGVMQNPRHLVRRRGQEARLRCSPMKGHSHVYWYRQLPEEGLKFMVYLQKENIIDESGMPKERFSAEFPKEGPSILRIQQVVRGDSAAYFCASSSDRGIRNSPLHFGNGTRLTVT.

V gene TRBV11-2 combines with J gene TRBJ2-5; D not certain. This CDR3 is built from 13 residues. CDR1 is SGHAT, CDR2 FQNNGV, per germline. V lost 0 bases to trimming and J lost 12 bases, with 14 bases between them. The CDR3 loop is CASSLDLQRPEYF. In DNA, the CDR3 is TGTGCCAGCAGCTTAGATCTCCAGCGCCCGGAGTACTTC. Based on the CDR3 plus reference TRBV11-2 and TRBJ2-5, the full variable domain is EAGVAQSPRYKIIEKRQSVAFWCNPISGHATLYWYQQILGQGPKLLIQFQNNGVVDDSQLPKDRFSAERLKGVDSTLKIQPAKLEDSAVYLCASSLDLQRPEYFGPGTRLLVL.

With respect to this clone: The same CDR3 also results from other DNA sequences found in this sample. V and J are TRBV6-4 and TRBJ1-1; D unresolved. The CDR3 spans 13 residues. In germline, CDR1 is MRHNA, CDR2 SNTAGT. V lost 6 bases to trimming and J lost 1 base, with 9 bases between them. CDR3 in DNA: TGTGCCAGCAGGGGCAGTCCGAACACTGAAGCTTTCTTT. It specifies CASRGSPNTEAFF.

The chain joins TRBV7-9 to TRBJ1-2; the match to TRBD1 covers 8 bases. The CDR3 covers 15 residues. V was pared by 5 bases and J by 0 bases, with 5 bases of the junction left unmatched. Germline V gene data show CDR1 as SEHNR and CDR2 as FQNEAQ (reference sequence). CDR3: CASSGGQEPNYGYTF. The CDR3 DNA reads as TGTGCCAGCAGCGGGGGACAGGAACCTAACTATGGCTACACCTTC.

The gene calls are TRBV28 and TRBJ2-5; 11 bases are shared with TRBD2. The CDR3 spans 17 residues. Germline CDR1 reads MDHEN; CDR2 reads SYDVKM. V shed 3 bases and J 1 base; nucleotides not matched to a gene: 7. CDR3 in DNA: TGTGCCAGCAGTTTCGGGCTAGCGGGAGGTCGCCAAGAGACCCAGTACTTC. Its translation is CASSFGLAGGRQETQYF. The whole variable domain, remainder taken from reference TRBV28 and TRBJ2-5, is DVKVTQSSRYLVKRTGEKVFLECVQDMDHENMFWYRQDPGLGLRLIYFSYDVKMKEKGDIPEGYSVSREKKERFSLILESASTNQTSMYLCASSFGLAGGRQETQYFGPGTRLLVL.

The chain carries TRBV20-1 and TRBJ1-4; no clear D gene. The V end was cut by 6 bases, the J end by 7 bases, with 12 bases between. The CDR3 is made up of 12 amino acids. The germline V gene has CDR1 DFQATT and CDR2 SNEGSKA (reference sequence). The chain's CDR3 is CSASPPSEKLFF. The CDR3 DNA follows: TGCAGTGCAAGTCCCCCGAGTGAAAAACTGTTTTTT.

CDR3 in amino acids: CASTLAYEQYF. The CDR3 bases are TGTGCCAGCACCTTGGCATACGAGCAGTACTTC. The V call is TRBV2, the J call TRBJ2-7; D not resolved. Germline V gene data show CDR1 as SNHLY and CDR2 as FYNNEI. The germline V and J ends were trimmed by 7 bases and 4 bases, with 8 bases remaining between them. The CDR3 covers 11 residues.

This chain connects TRBV10-2 to TRBJ1-5; D unclear. V dropped 6 bases and J dropped 7 bases, with 13 bases sitting between them. The CDR3 spans 13 residues. Per the germline V gene, CDR1 is WSHSY and CDR2 is SAAADI. DNA for the CDR3: TGCGCCAGCAGCGCGGATCGTGGGCAGCCCCAGCATTTT. The encoded protein is CASSADRGQPQHF.

The chain joins TRBV6-6 to TRBJ2-5; D is uncertain. V gave up 5 bases and J gave up 4 bases, with 8 bases separating them. CDR1 MNHNY and CDR2 SVGAGI come from the germline V gene (reference sequence). The CDR3 sequence is 12 residues long. CDR3 loop: CASSPRGETQYF. The DNA of the CDR3 is TGTGCCAGCAGTCCCCGAGGAGAGACCCAGTACTTC.

V and J are TRBV9 and TRBJ2-5; D gene unclear. Trimming shortened V by 0 bases and J by 4 bases, and 7 bases separated the two germline ends. The germline V gene encodes CDR1 SGDLS and CDR2 YYNGEE. The CDR3 loop spans 13 amino acids. The CDR3: CASSVAGSETQYF. The CDR3 DNA reads as TGTGCCAGCAGCGTAGCCGGGTCAGAGACCCAGTACTTC.

This clone showed up just a few times. V is TRBV7-2 and J is TRBJ1-2, with D hard to call. Germline V gives CDR1 SGHTA, CDR2 FQGNSA. CDR3 length: 17 amino acids. Trimming cost V 0 bases and J 2 bases, with 16 bases left between them. CDR3 sequence: CASSLAGGINSNYGYTF. The CDR3, as DNA: TGTGCCAGCAGCTTAGCTGGCGGAATCAACTCAAACTATGGCTACACCTTC.

This sequence joins TRBV19 and TRBJ1-2; 9 nucleotides align to TRBD1. With 6 bases clipped from V and 8 bases from J, the junction kept 7 bases outside the gene matches. Germline CDR1 is LNHDA and CDR2 is SQIVND (reference sequence). This CDR3 has 13 residues. DNA of the CDR3: TGTGCCAGTAGCCTACAGGGGGCCGGAGGCTACACCTTC. Its protein product is CASSLQGAGGYTF.

J is TRBJ2-3 and V is TRBV5-4; no firm D call. This CDR3 contains 15 residues. Per the germline V gene, CDR1 is SGHNT and CDR2 is YYREEE (reference sequence). The V end was cut by 0 bases, the J end by 0 bases, with 8 bases between. The CDR3 sequence: CASSLGSSSTDTQYF. The CDR3 nucleotides are TGTGCCAGCAGCTTGGGGAGTTCTAGCACAGATACGCAGTATTTT. The complete variable domain, with remaining parts taken from reference TRBV5-4 and TRBJ2-3, reads ETGVTQSPTHLIKTRGQQVTLRCSSQSGHNTVSWYQQALGQGPQFIFQYYREEENGRGNFPPRFSGLQFPNYSSELNVNALELDDSALYLCASSLGSSSTDTQYFGPGTRLTVL.

The gene calls are TRBV18 and TRBJ2-7; 7 bases agree with TRBD1. Per germline, CDR1 KGHSH and CDR2 LQKENI. This CDR3 is 16 amino acids long. The V and J ends lost 2 bases and 0 bases, in that order; junction bases with no gene match: 7. This CDR3 is CASSPNVGQASYEQYF. As DNA, the CDR3 is TGTGCCAGCTCACCAAACGTCGGACAGGCCTCCTACGAGCAGTACTTC.

The chain has TRBV28 and TRBJ1-2; 8 bases align to TRBD1. Looked up from germline, CDR1 is MDHEN and CDR2 is SYDVKM. Germline trimming cut 4 bases from V and 1 base from J; bases unmatched to any gene: 5. The CDR3 length is 15 residues. CDR3 amino acids: CASSWNDRGNYGYTF. CDR3 DNA sequence: TGTGCCAGCAGTTGGAATGACAGGGGTAACTATGGCTACACCTTC.

In the case of this clone: Since the CDR3 does not end with the conserved phenylalanine or tryptophan, this likely comes from a read error. The chain recombines TRBV18 with TRBJ1-1; D is perhaps TRBD1 (5 bases). The CDR3 consists of 13 residues. Germline loops: CDR1 KGHSH, CDR2 LQKENI. Trimming took off 3 bases at V and 4 bases at J, with 9 bases between the two ends. CDR3 sequence: CASSPDRFTEAFS. The CDR3 DNA is TGTGCCAGCTCACCCGACAGATTCACTGAAGCTTTCTCT.

The chain links TRBV10-1 to TRBJ2-1, with a possible D match to TRBD2 (7 bases). Germline V lookup: CDR1 WNHNN, CDR2 SYGVQD (reference sequence). V lost 7 bases, J lost 12 bases, and 10 bases lay in between. This CDR3 is built from 10 residues. The CDR3 loop is CASTRGGQFF. DNA of the CDR3: TGCGCCAGCACAAGGGGGGGGCAGTTCTTC.

The chain couples TRBV4-3 to TRBJ1-4, with 10 positions matching TRBD1. There are 16 residues in the CDR3. Germline assignment: CDR1 LGHNA and CDR2 YSLEER. Losses at the gene ends were 3 bases for V and 2 bases for J; bases not matched to a gene: 3. The CDR3 protein is CASSQTGGFTNEKLFF. For the CDR3, the DNA is TGCGCCAGCAGCCAGACAGGGGGCTTTACTAATGAAAAACTGTTTTTT.

The genes are TRBV7-2 and TRBJ2-2; 12 nucleotides line up with TRBD1. The CDR3 consists of 16 residues. V lost 2 bases and J lost 7; bases outside the gene matches: 5. CDR1 is SGHTA, CDR2 FQGNSA, per germline. The CDR3, as DNA: TGTGCCAGCAGCTTATCCCGGGACAGGGGGCTCGGGGAGCTGTTTTTT. It specifies CASSLSRDRGLGELFF.

The chain links TRBV18 to TRBJ2-7; tentative D call: TRBD2 (5 bases). V lost 6 bases and J lost 2, with 14 bases in between. The CDR3 runs 14 residues. CDR1 and CDR2 (germline): KGHSH, LQKENI. CDR3 DNA: TGTGCCAGCTCTCACCCCGGGGTGACCTACGAGCAGTACTTC. Its translation: CASSHPGVTYEQYF.

This clone was counted a few times. This sequence joins TRBV7-9 and TRBJ2-5; D might be TRBD1 (6 bases). Germline V gene data show CDR1 as SEHNR and CDR2 as FQNEAQ (reference sequence). The ends were cut back, 8 bases at V and 0 bases at J, with 16 bases in the middle. This CDR3 is built from 15 residues. The CDR3 is CASDRARTDQETQYF. In nucleotides, the CDR3 is TGTGCCAGCGACAGAGCCCGGACAGACCAAGAGACCCAGTACTTC.

This chain links TRBV5-1 with TRBJ2-7; D is uncertain. The V end lost 5 bases, the J end lost 2 bases, and 11 bases lay between the germline ends. The germline V gene has CDR1 SGHRS and CDR2 YFSETQ. This CDR3 region has 13 residues. The CDR3 bases are TGCGCCAGCAGTATTACAGAGCCCTACGAGCAGTACTTC. It yields the protein CASSITEPYEQYF.

The chain joins TRBV9 to TRBJ2-5; TRBD2 matches 11 bases. Trimming took 0 bases from V and 5 from J; bases not matched to a gene: 12. This CDR3 has 18 residues. CDR1 is SGDLS, CDR2 YYNGEE, per germline. The CDR3 region is CASSVVPTSGRGGETQYF. The CDR3 DNA sequence: TGTGCCAGCAGCGTAGTGCCTACTAGCGGGAGAGGGGGGGAGACCCAGTACTTC.

This clone was found once. V gene TRBV15 combines with J gene TRBJ1-1; 8 bases fit TRBD1. V gave up 0 bases and J gave up 3 bases; unmatched junction bases: 6. The germline V gene has CDR1 LNHNV and CDR2 YYDKDF (reference sequence). This CDR3 contains 16 residues. The CDR3 sequence is CATSRDRYRGDTEAFF. The CDR3 region has the DNA TGTGCCACCAGCAGAGATCGATACAGGGGGGACACTGAAGCTTTCTTT.